A selection of T cell receptor beta chains follows, all from one sample in a study of OX40 agonist ivuxolimab in advanced cancers. Repertoires were generated with immunoSEQ multiplex PCR, while TCRdb's copy carries only in-frame clones and drops some. The top ten clones hold about 2.6% of a sample with nearly 95,000 clones, roughly 92% of them seen once. The specimen was CD4+ or CD8+ T cells sorted from blood, collected in a trial of the OX40 agonist ivuxolimab. Receptor source: an adult with an advanced solid tumor such as melanoma, head and neck, liver or kidney cancer. Both conserved end residues are part of each CDR3. D genes are given only for firm matches. A row's size may be missing; if present it is once, few, many or a size class.

CDR3 DNA	CDR3 protein	clone size	V gene	J gene	D gene
TGTGCCAGCAGCTATCAGGTGAACACTGAAGCTTTCTTT	CASSYQVNTEAFF	once	TRBV5-4	TRBJ1-1	NA
TGTGCCAGCAGTGTCGGGCCGGATAGCAATCAGCCCCAGCATTTT	CASSVGPDSNQPQHF	NA	TRBV2	TRBJ1-5	NA
TGTGCCATAGGGACAGCTGGTTCGCAGTATTTT	CAIGTAGSQYF	NA	TRBV30	TRBJ2-3	TRBD1
TGTGCCAGCAGTAGCTTGTCCGGTGGAGGCACTGAAGCTTTCTTT	CASSSLSGGGTEAFF	NA	TRBV27	TRBJ1-1	NA
TGTGCCAGTAGACCGGTCGGTAAGAGCTCTGGGGCCAACGTCCTGACTTTC	CASRPVGKSSGANVLTF	NA	TRBV19	TRBJ2-6	NA
TGCGCCAGCAGCCAAGATATTATTGTGTACAGACCGAACACTGAAGCTTTCTTT	CASSQDIIVYRPNTEAFF	NA	TRBV4-3	TRBJ1-1	NA
TGTGCCAGCAGTGATGGCGGTTACGAGCAGTACTTC	CASSDGGYEQYF	NA	TRBV6-1	TRBJ2-7	NA
TGTGCCAGCAGCGTTGAGGGAGATACCTACAATGAGCAGTTCTTC	CASSVEGDTYNEQFF	NA	TRBV9	TRBJ2-1	NA
TGTGCCACCCCCCCCACACACTATGGGACTGAAGCTTTCTTT	CATPPTHYGTEAFF	NA	TRBV15	TRBJ1-1	NA
TGTGCCAGCAGCTTAGGAACTAGCGGGAAAGAGACCCAGTACTTC	CASSLGTSGKETQYF	NA	TRBV7-2	TRBJ2-5	TRBD2
TGTGCCAGCGGTCCCTTGTGGGCAGAACACACTGAAGCTTTCTTT	CASGPLWAEHTEAFF	NA	TRBV6-1	TRBJ1-1	NA
TGTGCCAGCAGCTTGGCGACAGGGCGGGTAGATGGCTACACCTTC	CASSLATGRVDGYTF	NA	TRBV7-2	TRBJ1-2	TRBD1
TGCAGCGGGGACAGGGGGCCAGACGAGCAGTACTTC	CSGDRGPDEQYF	NA	TRBV29-1	TRBJ2-7	TRBD1
TGCAGCGTTGAAGCTGAGCAGTTCTTC	CSVEAEQFF	NA	TRBV29-1	TRBJ2-1	NA
TGTGCCAGCAGTGAATGGGCAGGTTCGCCAACTAATGAAAAACTGTTTTTT	CASSEWAGSPTNEKLFF	once	TRBV6-1	TRBJ1-4	NA
TGTGCCACCAGCAGAGTCGTTGGGGGGCTAGGCAATGAGCAGTTCTTC	CATSRVVGGLGNEQFF	NA	TRBV15	TRBJ2-1	NA
TGTGCCAGTAGTATAGTAGGGTTTGGGTCACCCCTCCACTTT	CASSIVGFGSPLHF	once	TRBV19	TRBJ1-6	NA
TGTGCCAGCAGTGAATCCCAGGGGTACTCCTACGAGCAGTACTTC	CASSESQGYSYEQYF	NA	TRBV2	TRBJ2-7	NA